The clone carrying this T cell receptor (beta chain) is termed medium-sized. Its antigen is undetermined. CDR1 and CDR2 (germline): SGHNT, YENEEA. This CDR3 region has 15 residues. V was trimmed by 2 bases and J by 1 base, leaving 11 bases between them. Neighboring lung without atypia was obtained no less than 2 cm from the tumor margin. TCRdb keeps only in-frame clones here, not all; method: immunoSEQ multiplex PCR. The sample yields over 1,200 clones, under 35% seen once. The data are from a study of T cells in localized non-small cell lung cancer. General study findings and limits: Uninvolved adjacent lung, not tumor, had the highest T cell clonality. Sequence data derive from only one tumor region, so heterogeneity remains possible. Median roughly 57 top-100 tumor clones were shared with paired adjacent lung.

The sequencing here drew on normal lung tissue next to the tumor, taken before any cancer treatment. This receptor was taken from a man between 40 and 70 years old with stage I lung adenocarcinoma. J is TRBJ1-2 and V is TRBV11-3, with no clear D. The CDR3 here is CASSLREAFNYGYTF. CDR3 coding DNA: TGTGCCAGCAGCTTAAGAGAGGCTTTTAACTATGGCTACACCTTC.